This paragraph reports one T cell receptor beta chain. These data come from a study of T-cell memory formation after mild COVID-19. The TCR alpha and TCR beta cDNA libraries, bearing sample barcodes and UMIs, were generated by 5'RACE using constant-segment primers. In TCRdb, the 5' RACE reads were re-called with MiXCR into one record per CDR3 protein. The sample carries 150,000 to 200,000 distinct CDR3 sequences, approximately 18% recorded once. V lost 4 bases to trimming and J lost 5 bases, with 14 bases between them. Germline CDR1 is SGHTA and CDR2 is FQGNSA. The CDR3 length is 14 residues. The specimen was PBMCs or a T cell subset sorted from them (not recorded which). The chain has TRBV7-2 and TRBJ2-5, with D tentatively TRBD2 (5 bases). This TCR derives from a man aged 18-30 years who had mild COVID-19 (a few samples of this study predate the infection). Cell type and time point are not known. The CDR3 nucleotides read TGTGCCAGCAGCTCCCCCTTACGAGGGGAGACCCAGTACTTC. Encoded protein: CASSSPLRGETQYF.